This T cell receptor (beta chain) was sequenced in a study of T cells in localized non-small cell lung cancer. The CDR3 consists of 16 residues. V was clipped by 4 bases and J by 1 base, with 14 bases between them. Germline V gene sequence: CDR1 LNHDA, CDR2 SQIVND (reference sequence). Repertoires were generated with immunoSEQ multiplex PCR, while TCRdb's copy carries only in-frame clones and drops some. Of 26,000 or so clones in the sample, more than 85% were seen once. The receptor's source is a female donor of 60 years or more with stage II squamous cell lung carcinoma. The sequences come from peripheral blood, collected before any cancer treatment. This chain connects TRBV19 to TRBJ1-3, with no clear D. CDR3 in DNA: TGTGCCAGTAGTAGGGCCGGGAGCAGTTCTGGAAACACCATATATTTT. Protein sequence: CASSRAGSSSGNTIYF.